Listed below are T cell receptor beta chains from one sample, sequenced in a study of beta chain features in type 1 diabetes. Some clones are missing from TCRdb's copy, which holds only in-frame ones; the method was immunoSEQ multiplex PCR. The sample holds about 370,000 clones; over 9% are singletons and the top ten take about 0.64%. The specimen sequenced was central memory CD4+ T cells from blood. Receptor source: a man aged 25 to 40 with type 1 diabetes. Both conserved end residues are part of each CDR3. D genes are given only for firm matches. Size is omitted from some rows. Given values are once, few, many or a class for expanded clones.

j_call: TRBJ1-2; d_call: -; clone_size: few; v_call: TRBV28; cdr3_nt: TGTGCCAGCAGTTTCTATGACACCGGCTACACCTTC; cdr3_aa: CASSFYDTGYTF
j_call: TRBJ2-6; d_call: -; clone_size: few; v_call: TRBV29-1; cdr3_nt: TGCAGCGTTGAAGCAGGTGCGACCTCTGGGGCCAACGTCCTGACTTTC; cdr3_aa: CSVEAGATSGANVLTF
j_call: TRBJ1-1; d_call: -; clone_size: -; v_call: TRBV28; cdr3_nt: TGTGCCAGCAGTTTAATTCGGATGAACACTGAAGCTTTCTTT; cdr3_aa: CASSLIRMNTEAFF
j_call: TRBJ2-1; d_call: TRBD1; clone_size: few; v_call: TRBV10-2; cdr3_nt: TGCGCCAGCAGTGCTACAGGGGACGGCGGTGAGCAGTTCTTC; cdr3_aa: CASSATGDGGEQFF
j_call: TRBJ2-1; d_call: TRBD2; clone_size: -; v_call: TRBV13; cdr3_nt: TGTGCCAGCAGCCCGGGACTAGCGGTGTACAATGAGCAGTTCTTC; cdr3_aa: CASSPGLAVYNEQFF
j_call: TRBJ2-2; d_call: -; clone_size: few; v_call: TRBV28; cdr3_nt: TGTGCCAGCAATGTCGCGAGTAATTCAGGGGAGCTGTTTTTT; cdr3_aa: CASNVASNSGELFF
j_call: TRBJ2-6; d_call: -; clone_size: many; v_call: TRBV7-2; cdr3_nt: TGTGCCAGCAGCTTAAATAGTGGGGCCAACGTCCTGACTTTC; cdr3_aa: CASSLNSGANVLTF
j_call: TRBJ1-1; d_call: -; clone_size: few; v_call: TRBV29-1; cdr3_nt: TGCAGCGTTGATCGGGGGCTGGACACTGAAGCTTTCTTT; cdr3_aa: CSVDRGLDTEAFF
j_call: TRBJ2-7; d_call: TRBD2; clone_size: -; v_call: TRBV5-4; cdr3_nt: TGTGCCAGCAGCGCGGGGACTAGCGGGAGATGGTCCGAGCAGTACTTC; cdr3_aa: CASSAGTSGRWSEQYF
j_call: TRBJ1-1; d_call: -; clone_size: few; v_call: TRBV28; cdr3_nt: TGTGCCAGCAGTTTTTTAGCCTCCCAAGCTTTCTTT; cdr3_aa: CASSFLASQAFF
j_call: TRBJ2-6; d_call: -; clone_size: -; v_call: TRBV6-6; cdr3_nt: TGTGCCAGCAGTTACTCGACGGTCTACGTCCTGACTTTC; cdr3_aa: CASSYSTVYVLTF
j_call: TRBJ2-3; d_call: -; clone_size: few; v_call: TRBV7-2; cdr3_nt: TGTGCCAGCAGCCCGGGGGAAAGGTATACGCAGTATTTT; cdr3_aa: CASSPGERYTQYF
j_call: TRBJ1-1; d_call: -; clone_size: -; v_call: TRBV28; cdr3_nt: TGTGCCATTGGGACGAACACTGAAGCTTTCTTT; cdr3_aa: CAIGTNTEAFF
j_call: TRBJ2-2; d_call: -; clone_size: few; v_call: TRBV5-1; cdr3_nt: TGCGCCAGCAACCCGGACGGAGCGGATCCTACCGGGGAGCTGTTTTTT; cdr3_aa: CASNPDGADPTGELFF
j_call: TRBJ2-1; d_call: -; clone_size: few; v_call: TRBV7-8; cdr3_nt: TGTGCCAGCACGATGATTCTAGCCGGAGTGGAGCAGTTCTTC; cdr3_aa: CASTMILAGVEQFF
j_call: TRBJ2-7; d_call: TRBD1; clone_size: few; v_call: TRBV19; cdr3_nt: TGTGCCAGTAGGCTACAGGGGATGGGAGACGAGCAGTACTTC; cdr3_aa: CASRLQGMGDEQYF
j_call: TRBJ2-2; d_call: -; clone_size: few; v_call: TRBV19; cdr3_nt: TGTGCCAGTAGTGGCGTGAATGGCGGGGAGCTGTTTTTT; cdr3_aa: CASSGVNGGELFF
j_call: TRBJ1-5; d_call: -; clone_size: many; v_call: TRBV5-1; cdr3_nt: TGCGCCAGCAGCTCCGATGCCGGAGAGCCCCAGCATTTT; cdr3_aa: CASSSDAGEPQHF
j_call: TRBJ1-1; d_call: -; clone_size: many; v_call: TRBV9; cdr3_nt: TGTGCCAGCAGCGTAGGACATTTGAACACTGAAGCTTTCTTT; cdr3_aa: CASSVGHLNTEAFF
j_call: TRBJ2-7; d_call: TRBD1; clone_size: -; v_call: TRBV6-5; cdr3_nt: TGTGCCAGCAGTTACTCGACCGACAGGGGGTACGAGCAGTACTTC; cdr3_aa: CASSYSTDRGYEQYF
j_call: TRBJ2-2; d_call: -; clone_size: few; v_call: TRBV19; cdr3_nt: TGTGCCAGTAAGGAAATGAACACCGGGGAGCTGTTTTTT; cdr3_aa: CASKEMNTGELFF
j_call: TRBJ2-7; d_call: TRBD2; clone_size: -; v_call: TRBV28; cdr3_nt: TGTGCCAGCAGTCTGGCGGGAGGTCTCTCCTACGAGCAGTACTTC; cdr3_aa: CASSLAGGLSYEQYF
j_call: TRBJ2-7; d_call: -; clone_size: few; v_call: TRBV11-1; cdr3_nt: TGTGCCAGCAGCCGAGAGTACGAGCAGTACTTC; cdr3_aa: CASSREYEQYF
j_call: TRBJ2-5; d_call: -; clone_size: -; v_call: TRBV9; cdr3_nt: TGTGCCAGCAGCGTAGGCGGAGGGGGGAGCCAAGAGACCCAGTACTTC; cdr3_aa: CASSVGGGGSQETQYF
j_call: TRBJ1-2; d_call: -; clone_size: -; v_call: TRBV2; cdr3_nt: TGTGCCAGCAGTCGGACTGGGGGCTACACCTTC; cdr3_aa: CASSRTGGYTF
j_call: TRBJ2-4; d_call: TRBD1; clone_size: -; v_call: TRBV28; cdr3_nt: TGTGCCAGCAGTTTACCTCCCAGGGGGTGGAACATTCAGTACTTC; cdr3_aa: CASSLPPRGWNIQYF
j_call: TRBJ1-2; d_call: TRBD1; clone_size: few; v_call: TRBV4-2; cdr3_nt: TGTGCCAGCAGCCGCGGACAGGGTGTCGCTAACTATGGCTACACCTTC; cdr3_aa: CASSRGQGVANYGYTF
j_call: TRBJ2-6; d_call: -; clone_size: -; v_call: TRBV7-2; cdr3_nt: TGTGCCAGCAGCCTGATGGGTACTGGGGCCAACGTCCTGACTTTC; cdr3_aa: CASSLMGTGANVLTF
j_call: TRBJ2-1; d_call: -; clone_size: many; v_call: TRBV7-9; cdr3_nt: -; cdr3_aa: CASSSTLGNEQFF
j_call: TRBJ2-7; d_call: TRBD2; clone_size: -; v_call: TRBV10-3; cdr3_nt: TGTGCCATCAGTGGTGGACTAGCTTCCTACGAGCAGTACTTC; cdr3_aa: CAISGGLASYEQYF
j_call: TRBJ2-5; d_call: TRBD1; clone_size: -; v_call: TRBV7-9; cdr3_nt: TGTGCCAGCAGCTTGGACAGGGGGCCACAAGAGACCCAGTACTTC; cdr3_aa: CASSLDRGPQETQYF
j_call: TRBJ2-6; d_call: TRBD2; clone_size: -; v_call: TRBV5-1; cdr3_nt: TGCGCCAGCAGCTCGGTAGCGGGAGCAGGGGCCAACGTCCTGACTTTC; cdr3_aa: CASSSVAGAGANVLTF
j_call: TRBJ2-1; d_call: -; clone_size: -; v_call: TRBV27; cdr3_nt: TGTGCCAGCAAGGTTCGGAATGAGCAGTTCTTC; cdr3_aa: CASKVRNEQFF
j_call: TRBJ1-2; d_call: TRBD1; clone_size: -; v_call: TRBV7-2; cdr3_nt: TGTGCCAGCAGCCGACAGGGGGTGGTTGGCTACACCTTC; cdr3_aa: CASSRQGVVGYTF
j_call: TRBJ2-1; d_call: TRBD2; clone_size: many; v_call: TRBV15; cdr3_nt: TGTGCCACCAGCAGAGATTCTGTTATGGCGGGAGGGGCCTACAATGAGCAGTTCTTC; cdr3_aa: CATSRDSVMAGGAYNEQFF
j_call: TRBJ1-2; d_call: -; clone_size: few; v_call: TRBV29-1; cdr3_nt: TGCAGCGTAACAGGGTTCGACTATGGCTACACCTTC; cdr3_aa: CSVTGFDYGYTF
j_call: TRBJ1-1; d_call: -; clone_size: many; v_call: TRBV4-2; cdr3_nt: TGTGCCAGCAGGGCGACAGGTCCGGGGACTGAAGCTTTCTTT; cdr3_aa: CASRATGPGTEAFF
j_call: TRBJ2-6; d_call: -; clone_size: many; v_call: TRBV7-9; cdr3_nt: TGTGCCAGCAGCTTATCGGTCTCTGGGGCCAACGTCCTGACTTTC; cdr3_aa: CASSLSVSGANVLTF
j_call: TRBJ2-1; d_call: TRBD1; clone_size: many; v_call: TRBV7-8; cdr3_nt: TGTGCCAGCAGCCAGGGGGCGGGATACAATGAGCAGTTCTTC; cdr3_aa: CASSQGAGYNEQFF
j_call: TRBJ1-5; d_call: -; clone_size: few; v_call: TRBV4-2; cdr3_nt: TGTGCCAGCAGCCAAGTACAGACCCTCAATCAGCCCCAGCATTTT; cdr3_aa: CASSQVQTLNQPQHF
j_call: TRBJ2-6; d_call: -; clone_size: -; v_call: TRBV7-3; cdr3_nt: TGTGCCAGCAGCTTAAGCTCTGGGGCCAACGTCCTGACTTTC; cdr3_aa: CASSLSSGANVLTF
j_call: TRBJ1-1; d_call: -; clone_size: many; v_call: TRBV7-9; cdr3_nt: TGTGCCAGCAGCCCCCCCAGGAACACTGAAGCTTTCTTT; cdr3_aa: CASSPPRNTEAFF
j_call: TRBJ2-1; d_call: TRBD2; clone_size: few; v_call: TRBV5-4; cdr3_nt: TGTGCCAGCAGCTACCCCAGCGGGAGATCGTGGGAGCAGTTCTTC; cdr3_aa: CASSYPSGRSWEQFF
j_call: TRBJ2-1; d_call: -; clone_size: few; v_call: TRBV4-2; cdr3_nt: TGTGCCAGCAGCCGTAACGAAGGAATAGGCTACAATGAGCAGTTCTTC; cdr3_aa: CASSRNEGIGYNEQFF
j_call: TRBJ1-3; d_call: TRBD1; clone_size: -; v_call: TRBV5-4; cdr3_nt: TGTGCCAGCAGCTCGATGACAGGGAGCAGCTCTGGAAACACCATATATTTT; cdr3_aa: CASSSMTGSSSGNTIYF
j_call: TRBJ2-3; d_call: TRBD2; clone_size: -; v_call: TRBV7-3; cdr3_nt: TGTGCCACCCCTAGCGGAGATACGCAGTATTTT; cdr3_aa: CATPSGDTQYF
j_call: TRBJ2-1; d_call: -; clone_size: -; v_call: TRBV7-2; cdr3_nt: TGTGCCAGCAGCTTAGTGGGATACAATGAGCAGTTCTTC; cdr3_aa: CASSLVGYNEQFF
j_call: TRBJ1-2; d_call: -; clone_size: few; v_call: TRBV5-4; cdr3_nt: TGTGCCAGCAGGGGGGCTTTCTACTATGGCTACACCTTC; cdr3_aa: CASRGAFYYGYTF
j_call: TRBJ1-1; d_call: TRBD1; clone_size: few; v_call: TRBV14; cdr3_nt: TGTGCCAGCAGCCTCGTACAGGGGACTGAAGCTTTCTTT; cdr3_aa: CASSLVQGTEAFF
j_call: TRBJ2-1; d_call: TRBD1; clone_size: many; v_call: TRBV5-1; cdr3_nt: TGCGCCAGCACCTTAATGACAGGGGGCGATGAGCAGTTCTTC; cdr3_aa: CASTLMTGGDEQFF
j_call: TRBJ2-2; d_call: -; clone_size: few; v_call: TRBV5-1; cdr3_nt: TGCGCCAGCAGCCCCCAAGCAGGTCCCACCGGGGAGCTGTTTTTT; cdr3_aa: CASSPQAGPTGELFF
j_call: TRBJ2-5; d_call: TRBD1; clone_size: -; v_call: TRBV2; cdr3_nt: TGTGCCAGCAGAATTACAGGGGGCCAAGAGACCCAGTACTTC; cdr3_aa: CASRITGGQETQYF
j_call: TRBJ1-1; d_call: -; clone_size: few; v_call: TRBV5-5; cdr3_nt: TGTGCCAGCAGCTTGTCTGGGACGGTGAACACTGAAGCTTTCTTT; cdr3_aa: CASSLSGTVNTEAFF